The source of this T cell receptor (beta chain) is a study of CD8+CD57+ T cells in acquired aplastic anemia. Both TCR beta VDJ combination and CDR3 sequence profiling were carried out. Genomic DNA was the template for this profiling. A single record per CDR3 protein comes from TCRdb applying MiXCR to the reads. This table holds 200,000 or so distinct CDR3 sequences, roughly 50% found once. The patients chosen for sequencing had shown expansion of CD8+CD57+ cells (detected by flow cytometry). The V gene lost 1 base and the J gene lost 5 bases, with 12 bases spanning the gap. CDR1 and CDR2 (germline): DFQATT, SNEGSKA (reference sequence). CDR3 length equals 14 residues. This clonotype showed up many times.

The source is a human donor with aplastic anemia. Sequenced input: sorted CD4+, CD8+, or CD8+CD57+ T cells (not recorded which) from PBMCs. The rearrangement links TRBV20-1 to TRBJ2-1; D is possibly TRBD2 (7 bases). The CDR3 DNA reads as TGCAGTGCTAGAGCCGGGGGGCAAGACAATGAGCAGTTCTTC. Its translation is CSARAGGQDNEQFF.